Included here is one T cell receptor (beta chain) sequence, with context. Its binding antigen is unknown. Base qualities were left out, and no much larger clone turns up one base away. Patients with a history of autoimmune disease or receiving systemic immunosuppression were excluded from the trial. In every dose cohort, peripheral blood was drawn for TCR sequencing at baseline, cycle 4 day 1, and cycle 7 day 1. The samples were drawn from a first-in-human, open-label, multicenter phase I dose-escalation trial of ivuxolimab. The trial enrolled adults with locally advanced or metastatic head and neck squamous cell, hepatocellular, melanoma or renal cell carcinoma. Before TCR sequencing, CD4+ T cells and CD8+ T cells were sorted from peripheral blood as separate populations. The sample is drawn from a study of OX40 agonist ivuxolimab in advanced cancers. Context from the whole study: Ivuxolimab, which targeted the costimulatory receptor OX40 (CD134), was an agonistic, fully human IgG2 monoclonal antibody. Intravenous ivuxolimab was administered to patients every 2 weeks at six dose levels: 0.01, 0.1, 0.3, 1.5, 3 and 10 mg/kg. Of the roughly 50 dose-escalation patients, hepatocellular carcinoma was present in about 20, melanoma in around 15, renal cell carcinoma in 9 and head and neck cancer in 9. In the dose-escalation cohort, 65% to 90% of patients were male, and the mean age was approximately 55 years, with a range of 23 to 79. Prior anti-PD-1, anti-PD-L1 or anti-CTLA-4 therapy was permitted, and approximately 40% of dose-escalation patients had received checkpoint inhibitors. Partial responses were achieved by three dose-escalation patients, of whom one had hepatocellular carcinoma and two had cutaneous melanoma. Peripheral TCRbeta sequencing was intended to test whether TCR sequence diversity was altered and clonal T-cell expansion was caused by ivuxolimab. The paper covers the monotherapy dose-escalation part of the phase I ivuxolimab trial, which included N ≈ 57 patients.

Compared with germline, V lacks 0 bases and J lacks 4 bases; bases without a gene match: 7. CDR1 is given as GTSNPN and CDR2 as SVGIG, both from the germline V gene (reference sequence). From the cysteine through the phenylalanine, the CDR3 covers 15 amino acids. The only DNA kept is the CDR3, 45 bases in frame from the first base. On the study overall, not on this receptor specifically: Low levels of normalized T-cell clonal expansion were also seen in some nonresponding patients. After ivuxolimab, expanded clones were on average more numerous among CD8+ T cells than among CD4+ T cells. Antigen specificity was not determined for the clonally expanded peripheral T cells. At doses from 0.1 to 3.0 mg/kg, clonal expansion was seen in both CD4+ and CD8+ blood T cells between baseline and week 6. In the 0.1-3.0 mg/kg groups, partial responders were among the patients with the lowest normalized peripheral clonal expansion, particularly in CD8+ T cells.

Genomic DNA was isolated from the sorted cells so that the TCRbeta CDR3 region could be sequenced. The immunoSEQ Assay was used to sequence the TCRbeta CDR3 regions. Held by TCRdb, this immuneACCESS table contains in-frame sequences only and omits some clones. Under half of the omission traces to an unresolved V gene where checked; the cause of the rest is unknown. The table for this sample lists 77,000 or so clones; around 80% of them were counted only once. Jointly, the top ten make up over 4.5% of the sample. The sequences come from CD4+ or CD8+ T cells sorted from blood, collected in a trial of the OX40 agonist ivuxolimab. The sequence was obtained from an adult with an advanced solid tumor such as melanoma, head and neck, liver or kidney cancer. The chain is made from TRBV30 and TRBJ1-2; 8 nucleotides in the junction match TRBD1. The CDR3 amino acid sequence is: CAWSVHGQGAYGYTF. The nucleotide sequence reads TGTGCCTGGAGTGTACATGGACAGGGTGCCTATGGCTACACCTTC.